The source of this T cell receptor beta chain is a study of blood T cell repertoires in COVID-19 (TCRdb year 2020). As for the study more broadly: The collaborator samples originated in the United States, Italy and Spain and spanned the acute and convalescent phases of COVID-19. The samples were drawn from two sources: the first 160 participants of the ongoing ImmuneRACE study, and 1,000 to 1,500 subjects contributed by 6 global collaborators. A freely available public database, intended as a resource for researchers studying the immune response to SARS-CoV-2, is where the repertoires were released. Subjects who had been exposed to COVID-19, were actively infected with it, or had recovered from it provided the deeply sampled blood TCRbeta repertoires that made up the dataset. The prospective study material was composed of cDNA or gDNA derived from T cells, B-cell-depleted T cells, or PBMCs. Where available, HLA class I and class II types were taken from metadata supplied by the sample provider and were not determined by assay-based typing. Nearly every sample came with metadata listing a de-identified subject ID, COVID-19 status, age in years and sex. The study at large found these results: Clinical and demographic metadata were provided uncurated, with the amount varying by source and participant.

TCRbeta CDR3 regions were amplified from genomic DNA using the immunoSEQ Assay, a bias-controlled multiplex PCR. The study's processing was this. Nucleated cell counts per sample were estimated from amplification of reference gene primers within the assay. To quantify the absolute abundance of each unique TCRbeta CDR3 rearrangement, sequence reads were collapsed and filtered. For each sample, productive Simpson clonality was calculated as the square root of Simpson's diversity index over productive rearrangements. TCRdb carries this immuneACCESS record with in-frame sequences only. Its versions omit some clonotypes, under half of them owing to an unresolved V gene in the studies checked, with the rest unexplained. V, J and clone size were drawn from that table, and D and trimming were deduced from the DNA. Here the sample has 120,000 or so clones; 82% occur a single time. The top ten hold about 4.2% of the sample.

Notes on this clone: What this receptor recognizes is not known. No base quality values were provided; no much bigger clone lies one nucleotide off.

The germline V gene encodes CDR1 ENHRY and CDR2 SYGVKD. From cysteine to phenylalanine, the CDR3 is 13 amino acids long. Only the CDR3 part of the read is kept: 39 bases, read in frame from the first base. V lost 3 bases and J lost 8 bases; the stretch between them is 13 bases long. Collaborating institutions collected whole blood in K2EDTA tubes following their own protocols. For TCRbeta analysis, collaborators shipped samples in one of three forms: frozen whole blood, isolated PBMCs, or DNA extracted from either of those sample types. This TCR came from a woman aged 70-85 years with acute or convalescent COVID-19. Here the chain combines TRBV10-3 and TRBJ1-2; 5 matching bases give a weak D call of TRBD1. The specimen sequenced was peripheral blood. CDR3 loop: CAISENRHLGYTF. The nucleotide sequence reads TGTGCCATCAGTGAAAACAGGCACTTGGGCTACACCTTC.